These T cell receptor beta chains were read from a single sample in a study of patients and donors after allogeneic stem cell transplantation. MiXCR was run by TCRdb on the RT-PCR reads, yielding one entry per CDR3 protein. The table records about 960,000 distinct CDR3 sequences, around 17% of them present only once. The sample taken for sequencing was blood, either unsorted or a sorted T cell fraction (not recorded which). These receptors were obtained from a human donor who was either an allogeneic HSCT recipient or a stem cell or donor lymphocyte infusion donor (not recorded which). It is not recorded whose cells these are; they may come from a transplant donor. CDR3s include the opening cysteine and the closing phenylalanine or tryptophan. The D gene is left open where the match is weak. Expanded clones get a size class; other rows say once, few or many, or leave the size out.

clone_size	v_call	j_call	d_call	cdr3_nt	cdr3_aa
few	TRBV29-1	TRBJ2-7	.	TGCAGCGTCCTCTACGAGCAGTACTTC	CSVLYEQYF
.	TRBV30	TRBJ2-3	TRBD1	TGTGCCTGGAGTGTATTGTCAGGGGGTCCCACAGATACGCAGTATTTT	CAWSVLSGGPTDTQYF
.	TRBV7-3	TRBJ2-5	.	TGTGCCAGCAGCTTAGGGGGAATGGGGACCCAGTACTTC	CASSLGGMGTQYF
few	TRBV15	TRBJ1-1	.	TGTGCCACCAGCAGACCCGGACAACTGAACACTGAAGCTTTCTTT	CATSRPGQLNTEAFF
once	TRBV7-9	TRBJ2-3	.	TGTGCCAGCAGCTTGTCACAGGGCTTAGATACGCAGTATTTT	CASSLSQGLDTQYF
.	TRBV7-7	TRBJ2-2	TRBD2	TGTGCTAGCAGCGCGGGACTAGCGGGGCGGGAGCTGTTTTTT	CASSAGLAGRELFF
.	TRBV5-1	TRBJ1-1	.	TGCGCCAGCAGCTTGAGGTGGGGGGGAGGGACTGAAGCTTTCTTT	CASSLRWGGGTEAFF
many	TRBV9	TRBJ1-2	.	TGTGCCAGCAGCGTAGAGGGTTATGGCTACACCTTC	CASSVEGYGYTF
few	TRBV12-3/TRBV12-4	TRBJ1-2	TRBD1	TGTGCCAGCAGCTATGGGACAGTCCGCGATGGCTACACCTTC	CASSYGTVRDGYTF
few	TRBV5-1	TRBJ2-2	TRBD1	TGCGCCAGCAGCTACAGGGGGCAGGGCACCGGGGAGCTGTTTTTT	CASSYRGQGTGELFF
few	TRBV27	TRBJ2-1	.	TGTGCCAGCACCTCTAGCGAGCTCCCCTACAATGAGCAGTTCTTC	CASTSSELPYNEQFF
.	TRBV27	TRBJ1-2	.	TGTGCCAGCATGGGGATCTATGGCTACACCTTC	CASMGIYGYTF
.	TRBV5-1	TRBJ2-1	TRBD2	TGCGCCAGCAGCTTTAAGCGGGAGGGAAAGGATGAGCAGTTCTTC	CASSFKREGKDEQFF
few	TRBV20-1	TRBJ2-1	.	TGCAGTGCTAGCCCCCGGGCAGGTCAAAGTGGGCAGTTCTTC	CSASPRAGQSGQFF
.	TRBV9	TRBJ2-1	TRBD2	TGTGCCAGCGCCCTAGCGGGGGGCTCATACAATGAGCAGTTCTTC	CASALAGGSYNEQFF
.	TRBV19	TRBJ2-5	TRBD2	TGTGCCACTAGCGGTTTGGAGACCCAGTACTTC	CATSGLETQYF
.	TRBV12-3/TRBV12-4	TRBJ1-2	.	TGTGCCAGCGGGGGGGGGTACGTCTATGGCTACACCTTC	CASGGGYVYGYTF
few	TRBV7-6	TRBJ2-1	.	TGTGCCAGCAGCCCTCGACACAGACCCGACAATGAGCAGTTCTTC	CASSPRHRPDNEQFF
.	TRBV10-3	TRBJ2-3	TRBD1	TGTGCCACAACGGACAGGTCTAGCACAGATACGCAGTATTTT	CATTDRSSTDTQYF
few	TRBV19	TRBJ2-1	.	TGTGCCAGTAGTATAGGGGCCTACAATGAGCAGTTCTTC	CASSIGAYNEQFF
.	TRBV6-1	TRBJ1-6	.	TGTGCCAGCAGTCGACAGGAACATGGTTCACCCCTCCACTTT	CASSRQEHGSPLHF
few	TRBV9	TRBJ2-7	TRBD2	TGTGCCAGCAGCGCGTCTAGCGGGAGAACCTTTTACGAGCAGTACTTC	CASSASSGRTFYEQYF
.	TRBV24-1	TRBJ2-3	TRBD2	TGTGCCACCAGTGACCCTAGCGGGAGGGCCTCGGATTTT	CATSDPSGRASDF
.	TRBV28	TRBJ2-2	TRBD1	TGTGCCAGCAACCCCCCCGGGACAGGGAACACCGGGGAGCTGTTTTTT	CASNPPGTGNTGELFF
.	TRBV2	TRBJ2-1	.	TGTGCCAGCAAATTCACAGGGACTGAGCAGTTCTTC	CASKFTGTEQFF
few	TRBV7-2	TRBJ2-4	TRBD1	TGTGCCAGCAGCACGATCACAGGGGTGGGAAACATTCAGTACTTC	CASSTITGVGNIQYF
.	TRBV12-3/TRBV12-4	TRBJ1-5	.	TGTGCCAGCAGTCCCGGGACGGTCGATCAGCCCCAGCATTTT	CASSPGTVDQPQHF
.	TRBV2	TRBJ1-1	.	TGTGCCAGCAGTGTGCGGCCAGGCACTGAAGCTTTCTTT	CASSVRPGTEAFF
.	TRBV7-8	TRBJ2-6	TRBD1	TGTGCCAGCAGCTTTAAGGGGACAGGGCTCTCTGGGGCCAACGTCCTGACTTTC	CASSFKGTGLSGANVLTF
.	TRBV7-8	TRBJ2-7	TRBD1	TGTGCCAGCAGCAGAAGACAGGGGGTCGAGCAGTACTTC	CASSRRQGVEQYF
few	TRBV20-1	TRBJ2-1	.	TGCAGTGCTAGAGTGTCAGGGGTAGAGAATGAGCAGTTCTTC	CSARVSGVENEQFF
few	TRBV12-3/TRBV12-4	TRBJ1-1	TRBD1	TGTGCCAGCAGTTCGACAGGGGAGGTAACTGAAGCTTTCTTT	CASSSTGEVTEAFF
.	TRBV7-2	TRBJ2-3	TRBD1	TGTGCCAGCAGCCGACAGGGGAGTAGCACAGATACGCAGTATTTT	CASSRQGSSTDTQYF
.	TRBV29-1	TRBJ1-5	.	TGCAGCGTCGTGGAGGGGCCCAATCAGCCCCAGCATTTT	CSVVEGPNQPQHF
.	TRBV6-5	TRBJ1-6	.	TGTGCCAGCAGTTACTCTCACCCACAGCGACCGTATAATTCACCCCTCCACTTT	CASSYSHPQRPYNSPLHF
many	TRBV12-3/TRBV12-4	TRBJ2-2	.	TGTGCCAGCAGTCTTCCGGGACTGGGATCCGGGGAGCTGTTTTTT	CASSLPGLGSGELFF
.	TRBV6-1	TRBJ1-4	TRBD1	TGTGCCAGCAGCCCCCGACAGGGGGGTCGCGAAAAACTGTTTTTT	CASSPRQGGREKLFF
few	TRBV11-2	TRBJ2-3	.	TGTGCCAGCAGGGGGAACATGGATACGCAGTATTTT	CASRGNMDTQYF
.	TRBV5-1	TRBJ2-1	.	TGCGCCAGCAGCTTGGCTCCGGAGAGGAAAGAGCAGTTCTTC	CASSLAPERKEQFF
.	TRBV29-1	TRBJ1-1	.	TGCAGCGTTGATCTCCAGATAATGAACACTGAAGCTTTCTTT	CSVDLQIMNTEAFF
.	TRBV5-6	TRBJ2-7	.	TGTGCCAGCAGCGCCAAGACCGTAGCCCCCTACGAGCAGTACTTC	CASSAKTVAPYEQYF
many	TRBV5-1	TRBJ1-1	.	TGCGCCAGCAGCTTATCGTGGGGCACTGAAGCTTTCTTT	CASSLSWGTEAFF
few	TRBV5-1	TRBJ2-3	TRBD2	TGCGCCAGCAGCGCGGGACTAGCCAACACAGATACGCAGTATTTT	CASSAGLANTDTQYF
many	TRBV12-3/TRBV12-4	TRBJ2-6	.	TGTGCCAGCAGTCCTCCGTACGGGACCTCTGGGGCCAACGTCCTGACTTTC	CASSPPYGTSGANVLTF
few	TRBV29-1	TRBJ2-7	.	TGCAGCGTCTCCCGTAGGCTAGAAAACGAGCAGTACTTC	CSVSRRLENEQYF
many	TRBV6-1	TRBJ1-2	TRBD1	TGTGCCAGCAGTGGACAGGGCTATGGCTACACCTTC	CASSGQGYGYTF